The T cell receptor (beta chain) under discussion was sequenced for a study of blood T cells in healthy people across ages. Findings and caveats of the study: Getting older went along with TCR beta diversity per million T cells dropping roughly linearly.

This clonotype appeared a few times. Its specificity is unknown. Sequence at one end of the junction differs from germline and may be a read error. This CDR3 has 16 residues. CDR1 and CDR2 (germline): LGHDT, YNNKEL (reference sequence). Alongside a J-beta primer mix, a sample-barcoded 5' primer served in a second PCR lasting roughly 7 to 11 cycles. Via MiXCR, TCRdb re-called the 5' RACE reads, giving one row per CDR3 protein. Here the sample spans fewer than 900,000 distinct CDR3 sequences, 35% to 40% being singletons. Specimen: blood. The receptor comes from a man younger than 35 in good health. The chain couples TRBV3-1 to TRBJ2-3; D may match TRBD1 or TRBD2 (5 bases each). CDR3 residues: CASNQDVGDGTDTQYF. The CDR3 DNA reads as TGTGCCAGCAACCAAGATGTTGGGGACGGCACAGATACGCAGTATTTT.